This entry lists 11 T cell receptor beta chains sequenced from one sample in a study of memory CD8 T cells in hepatitis C reinfection. Assay: immunoSEQ multiplex PCR; the TCRdb copy retains only in-frame clones and omits some. The table lists 45,000 to 55,000 clones, nearly 90% of them singletons. Described time point: pre-reinfection, 55 to 20 weeks before reinfection detection. No in vitro expansion preceded TCR sequencing of the sorted cells. The sequencing input was naive CD8+ T cells sorted from blood. The receptors originated from a young man with hepatitis C virus infection.

V gene TRBV28 combines with J gene TRBJ2-7; 10 nucleotides align to TRBD2. The length of the CDR3 is 15 residues. Germline V lookup: CDR1 MDHEN, CDR2 SYDVKM. V shed 3 bases, J shed 0 bases, and the junction held 2 bases outside the gene matches. This CDR3 is CASSFASGSSYEQYF. As DNA, the CDR3 is TGTGCCAGCAGTTTCGCTAGCGGGAGCTCCTACGAGCAGTACTTC. The entire variable domain, with the rest obtained from reference TRBV28 and TRBJ2-7, is as follows: DVKVTQSSRYLVKRTGEKVFLECVQDMDHENMFWYRQDPGLGLRLIYFSYDVKMKEKGDIPEGYSVSREKKERFSLILESASTNQTSMYLCASSFASGSSYEQYFGPGTRLTVT.

This sequence joins TRBV13 and TRBJ2-3, with D possibly being TRBD1 (5 bases). Looked up from germline, CDR1 is PRHDT and CDR2 is FYEKMQ (reference sequence). V was clipped by 3 bases and J by 8 bases, with 15 bases between them. The CDR3 is 14 amino acids. The CDR3 here is CASSFSGNSGTQYF. The CDR3 DNA reads as TGTGCCAGCAGCTTTTCAGGGAATAGTGGTACGCAGTATTTT.

This chain links TRBV5-1 with TRBJ2-7, with TRBD1 identical over 9 bases. Germline CDR1 reads SGHRS; CDR2 reads YFSETQ. The CDR3 has 14 amino acids. The V segment lost 4 bases and the J segment 2 bases; nucleotides outside the gene matches: 4. DNA for the CDR3: TGCGCCAGCAGCGCCCGACAGGGGGCCTACGAGCAGTACTTC. Its translation is CASSARQGAYEQYF.

The V gene is TRBV29-1, the J gene TRBJ2-5; weak D call: TRBD2 (5 bases). The DNA end favors TRBJ2-7, so the J call may be wrong. CDR1 and CDR2 (germline): SQVTM, ANQGSEA. The CDR3 is 13 amino acids. This CDR3 reads CSVGTPSSYEQYF. CDR3 DNA: TGCAGCGTTGGGACTCCAAGCTCCTACGAGCAGTACTTC.

V is TRBV29-1 and J is TRBJ2-3; 9 bases map to TRBD2. The junction had 10 bases not matched to a gene; V was cut back by 3 bases and J by 0 bases. The CDR3 runs to 17 residues. In germline, CDR1 is SQVTM, CDR2 ANQGSEA. The CDR3 nucleotides are TGCAGCGTTGAGAGGCGCGGGGGGGAGTGGAGCACAGATACGCAGTATTTT. It is translated as CSVERRGGEWSTDTQYF.

The chain is built from TRBV7-8 and TRBJ2-1; D gene unclear. CDR1 and CDR2 from the germline V gene are SGHVS and FQNEAQ. Trimming removed 5 bases from V and 5 bases from J, with 7 bases in between. The CDR3 loop spans 12 amino acids. Here the CDR3 reads CASSPVHNEQFF. The CDR3 DNA is TGTGCCAGCAGCCCCGTCCACAATGAGCAGTTCTTC.

The chain recombines TRBV7-9 with TRBJ2-2; 11 bases fit TRBD1. The junction had 2 bases not matched to a gene; V was cut back by 5 bases and J by 3 bases. The germline V gene has CDR1 SEHNR and CDR2 FQNEAQ (reference sequence). The CDR3 is made up of 15 amino acids. DNA of the CDR3: TGTGCCAGCAGCGAGGACAGGGGGCACACCGGGGAGCTGTTTTTT. This encodes CASSEDRGHTGELFF.

This chain uses TRBV29-1 with TRBJ1-1; TRBD1 aligns across 10 bases. The CDR3 runs 16 residues. V shed 0 bases, J shed 1 base, and the junction held 5 bases outside the gene matches. From germline, CDR1 is SQVTM and CDR2 ANQGSEA. The CDR3 reads CSVEDPRDRGNTEAFF. CDR3 sequence (DNA): TGCAGCGTTGAAGATCCCCGGGACAGGGGGAACACTGAAGCTTTCTTT.

The V call is TRBV7-9, the J call TRBJ1-5; D call uncertain. The CDR3 length is 18 residues. V lost 4 bases, J lost 5 bases, and 24 bases lay in between. Germline CDR1 is SEHNR and CDR2 is FQNEAQ (reference sequence). The CDR3 region is CASSSSKLTALKHQPQHF. In nucleotides, the CDR3 is TGTGCCAGCAGCTCATCAAAGCTCACAGCCTTAAAGCATCAGCCCCAGCATTTT.

The chain joins TRBV12-5 to TRBJ2-7, with 9 bases aligning to TRBD1. From germline, CDR1 is LGHNT and CDR2 FRNRAP. There are 14 residues in the CDR3. With V trimmed by 4 bases and J by 5 bases, 6 bases remained unmatched. Here the CDR3 reads CASGCTGGRDEQYV. The CDR3 DNA is TGTGCTAGTGGTTGTACAGGGGGCCGGGACGAGCAGTACGTC.

V is TRBV28 and J is TRBJ2-1; D uncertain. This CDR3 is built from 14 residues. From germline, CDR1 is MDHEN and CDR2 SYDVKM. V was shortened by 4 bases and J by 10 bases, with 17 bases between the two germline ends. The CDR3 region has the DNA TGTGCCAGCAGTTCCCACTCGCGAGTGAAAGAGCAGTTCTTC. Translation gives CASSSHSRVKEQFF.